The rows below give T cell receptor beta chains drawn from one sample of a study of blood T cell repertoires in COVID-19. Libraries were prepared by immunoSEQ multiplex PCR; TCRdb keeps only in-frame clonotypes and omits some of them. The table lists approximately 500,000 clones, approximately 85% of them singletons, with about 3% in the top ten. Sequencing was carried out using peripheral blood. Receptors were obtained from a human donor in a cohort sampled during active COVID-19. CDR3s include the opening cysteine and the closing phenylalanine or tryptophan. The D gene is left open where the match is weak. Size tells how often a clone was seen (once, few, many) or the class of an expanded clone, and some rows leave it out.

CDR3 DNA: TGTGCCAGCAGCTTACCGGGACTAGCGGGGATCAATGAGCAGTTCTTC; CDR3 protein: CASSLPGLAGINEQFF; V gene: TRBV7-9; J gene: TRBJ2-1; D gene: TRBD2; clone size: -; CDR3 length: 16
CDR3 DNA: TGCGCCAGCAGCCTAGGACAGGGACTTTTTGATGGCTACACCTTC; CDR3 protein: CASSLGQGLFDGYTF; V gene: TRBV4-1; J gene: TRBJ1-2; D gene: TRBD1; clone size: once; CDR3 length: 15
CDR3 DNA: TGTGCCATCAGTGAGTCTCAACAGGCCGAATATGGCTACACCTTC; CDR3 protein: CAISESQQAEYGYTF; V gene: TRBV10-3; J gene: TRBJ1-2; D gene: -; clone size: -; CDR3 length: 15
CDR3 DNA: TGTGCCAGCAGCCAAGTTGAGCATGAGCAGTTCTTC; CDR3 protein: CASSQVEHEQFF; V gene: TRBV3-1/TRBV3-2; J gene: TRBJ2-1; D gene: -; clone size: once; CDR3 length: 12
CDR3 DNA: TGTGCCTGGAGACAGGGGGGTGGGGAGACCCAGTACTTC; CDR3 protein: CAWRQGGGETQYF; V gene: TRBV30; J gene: TRBJ2-5; D gene: TRBD1; clone size: -; CDR3 length: 13
CDR3 DNA: TGTGCCAGCAGCGCACATAACAGGGATGAAAAACTGTTTTTT; CDR3 protein: CASSAHNRDEKLFF; V gene: TRBV9; J gene: TRBJ1-4; D gene: -; clone size: -; CDR3 length: 14
CDR3 DNA: TGTGCCAGCAGCCAAGATTACGGGAGGGCCGCAGATACGCAGTATTTT; CDR3 protein: CASSQDYGRAADTQYF; V gene: TRBV4-2; J gene: TRBJ2-3; D gene: TRBD2; clone size: -; CDR3 length: 16
CDR3 DNA: TGTGCCAGCAGCAAACAGGCCATCCTTACCGGAAACACCATATATTTT; CDR3 protein: CASSKQAILTGNTIYF; V gene: TRBV7-2; J gene: TRBJ1-3; D gene: -; clone size: -; CDR3 length: 16
CDR3 DNA: TGTGCCAGCAGCCTGCGGGACTTCACAGATACGCAGTATTTT; CDR3 protein: CASSLRDFTDTQYF; V gene: TRBV5-4; J gene: TRBJ2-3; D gene: -; clone size: -; CDR3 length: 14
CDR3 DNA: TGCAGCGTCCGGGACAGACAGTACAATGAGCAGTTCTTC; CDR3 protein: CSVRDRQYNEQFF; V gene: TRBV29-1; J gene: TRBJ2-1; D gene: TRBD1; clone size: -; CDR3 length: 13
CDR3 DNA: TGCGCCAGCAGCCAAGATGTCAGGGGCTCCTACAATGAGCAGTTCTTC; CDR3 protein: CASSQDVRGSYNEQFF; V gene: TRBV4-1; J gene: TRBJ2-1; D gene: -; clone size: -; CDR3 length: 16
CDR3 DNA: TGTGCCAGCAGCCGACCGGAGGATCCGAACACTGAAGCTTTCTTT; CDR3 protein: CASSRPEDPNTEAFF; V gene: TRBV21-1; J gene: TRBJ1-1; D gene: -; clone size: -; CDR3 length: 15
CDR3 DNA: TGCGCCAGCAGCTTGGCCCTAAGCGGAAGCTCCTACAATGAGCAGTTCTTC; CDR3 protein: CASSLALSGSSYNEQFF; V gene: TRBV5-1; J gene: TRBJ2-1; D gene: -; clone size: -; CDR3 length: 17
CDR3 DNA: TGTGCCAGCAGCCGAGGACAGGGGATAGACGGGGAGCTGTTTTTT; CDR3 protein: CASSRGQGIDGELFF; V gene: TRBV4-2; J gene: TRBJ2-2; D gene: TRBD1; clone size: -; CDR3 length: 15
CDR3 DNA: TGTGCCAGCAGCCAAGCCGAGGGAAATGAGCAGTTCTTC; CDR3 protein: CASSQAEGNEQFF; V gene: TRBV3-1/TRBV3-2; J gene: TRBJ2-1; D gene: -; clone size: -; CDR3 length: 13
CDR3 DNA: TGCGCCAGCAGTGAGAAAGCGGGAGCATCGGTCAGCACAGATACGCAGTATTTT; CDR3 protein: CASSEKAGASVSTDTQYF; V gene: TRBV10-1; J gene: TRBJ2-3; D gene: TRBD2; clone size: -; CDR3 length: 18
CDR3 DNA: TGTGCCATCAGCCCTGGGACTACCGGAGAGACCCAGTACTTC; CDR3 protein: CAISPGTTGETQYF; V gene: TRBV10-3; J gene: TRBJ2-5; D gene: TRBD2; clone size: -; CDR3 length: 14
CDR3 DNA: TGTGCCAGCAGCCTCCCAGGGGGTTATACTGAAGCTTTCTTT; CDR3 protein: CASSLPGGYTEAFF; V gene: TRBV4-2; J gene: TRBJ1-1; D gene: TRBD1; clone size: -; CDR3 length: 14
CDR3 DNA: TGCACCAGCAGCCAAGATGCCCCGACTAGCGGGAGAGAGAATGAGCAGTTCTTC; CDR3 protein: CTSSQDAPTSGRENEQFF; V gene: TRBV1; J gene: TRBJ2-1; D gene: -; clone size: few; CDR3 length: 18
CDR3 DNA: TGTGCCAGCAGCCTAAGACAGGTCCCTGAAGCTTTCTTT; CDR3 protein: CASSLRQVPEAFF; V gene: TRBV5-4; J gene: TRBJ1-1; D gene: -; clone size: -; CDR3 length: 13
CDR3 DNA: TGCGCCAGCAGCCAAGAAGGAAGGGGCGCAAGGCATGAGCAGTTCTTC; CDR3 protein: CASSQEGRGARHEQFF; V gene: TRBV4-1; J gene: TRBJ2-1; D gene: -; clone size: -; CDR3 length: 16
CDR3 DNA: TGTGCCAGCAGCTACGGGGACAGGGGCCAAGAGACCCAGTACTTC; CDR3 protein: CASSYGDRGQETQYF; V gene: TRBV7-9; J gene: TRBJ2-5; D gene: TRBD1; clone size: -; CDR3 length: 15
CDR3 DNA: TGTGCCAGCAGTGAAGTCGGGGGATGGCGGGGCGGCTACACCTTC; CDR3 protein: CASSEVGGWRGGYTF; V gene: TRBV6-1; J gene: TRBJ1-2; D gene: -; clone size: -; CDR3 length: 15
CDR3 DNA: TGTGCTAGCAGCTACCGGAGCTCCTACGAGCAGTACTTC; CDR3 protein: CASSYRSSYEQYF; V gene: TRBV7-7; J gene: TRBJ2-7; D gene: -; clone size: -; CDR3 length: 13
CDR3 DNA: TGTGCCAGCTCACCCCGGACAAAGCAAGAGACCCAGTACTTC; CDR3 protein: CASSPRTKQETQYF; V gene: TRBV18; J gene: TRBJ2-5; D gene: -; clone size: -; CDR3 length: 14
CDR3 DNA: TGTGCCAGCAGCCAAGAAGGGGGCTATGGCTACACCTTC; CDR3 protein: CASSQEGGYGYTF; V gene: TRBV3-1/TRBV3-2; J gene: TRBJ1-2; D gene: -; clone size: once; CDR3 length: 13
CDR3 DNA: TGCGCCAGCAGCTTTGATCCTAGCGGGAGGGCCTACGAGCAGTACTTC; CDR3 protein: CASSFDPSGRAYEQYF; V gene: TRBV5-1; J gene: TRBJ2-7; D gene: TRBD2; clone size: -; CDR3 length: 16
CDR3 DNA: TGTGCCAGTAGACCTCAAGCGGGAGAGGGACCCTACAATGAGCAGTTCTTC; CDR3 protein: CASRPQAGEGPYNEQFF; V gene: TRBV19; J gene: TRBJ2-1; D gene: TRBD2; clone size: -; CDR3 length: 17
CDR3 DNA: TGTGCCAGCAGTGACGGGACAGGGGGCCCGTTGGTCGAGCAGTACTTC; CDR3 protein: CASSDGTGGPLVEQYF; V gene: TRBV2; J gene: TRBJ2-7; D gene: TRBD1; clone size: -; CDR3 length: 16
CDR3 DNA: TGTGCCAGCAGTTCAACTAGAATAACCTACGAGCAGTACTTC; CDR3 protein: CASSSTRITYEQYF; V gene: TRBV7-8; J gene: TRBJ2-7; D gene: -; clone size: -; CDR3 length: 14
CDR3 DNA: TGTGCCACCAGCAGAGATCTGGGGGGCCAAGAGACCCAGTACTTC; CDR3 protein: CATSRDLGGQETQYF; V gene: TRBV15; J gene: TRBJ2-5; D gene: -; clone size: -; CDR3 length: 15
CDR3 DNA: TGTGCCAGCAGCGTATCTACTGTTAATTCACCCCTCCACTTT; CDR3 protein: CASSVSTVNSPLHF; V gene: TRBV9; J gene: TRBJ1-6; D gene: -; clone size: -; CDR3 length: 14
CDR3 DNA: TGTGCCAGCCGCGGCGGGGCTAACACCATATATTTT; CDR3 protein: CASRGGANTIYF; V gene: TRBV9; J gene: TRBJ1-3; D gene: -; clone size: -; CDR3 length: 12
CDR3 DNA: TGTGCCAGCAGTGAATTAAGTCAGGGAGGGGTCAATGAGCAGTTCTTC; CDR3 protein: CASSELSQGGVNEQFF; V gene: TRBV2; J gene: TRBJ2-1; D gene: TRBD2; clone size: once; CDR3 length: 16
CDR3 DNA: TGTGCCAGCTGTAGGGGACAGACCTACGAGCAGTACTTC; CDR3 protein: CASCRGQTYEQYF; V gene: TRBV5-6; J gene: TRBJ2-7; D gene: TRBD1; clone size: -; CDR3 length: 13
CDR3 DNA: TGTGCCAGCAGCGTGATTAGCGGGGCTTTCGAGCAGTTCTTC; CDR3 protein: CASSVISGAFEQFF; V gene: TRBV7-2; J gene: TRBJ2-1; D gene: TRBD2; clone size: -; CDR3 length: 14
CDR3 DNA: TGTGCCAGCAGCCAAGATTTACAGGGGAGGTATGAGCAGTTCTTC; CDR3 protein: CASSQDLQGRYEQFF; V gene: TRBV14; J gene: TRBJ2-1; D gene: -; clone size: -; CDR3 length: 15
CDR3 DNA: TGTGCCAGCAGCCTCCACTCGGCCGCCAGGGCCCACGAGCAGTACTTC; CDR3 protein: CASSLHSAARAHEQYF; V gene: TRBV5-6; J gene: TRBJ2-7; D gene: -; clone size: -; CDR3 length: 16
CDR3 DNA: TGTGCCAGCAGCGCAGACAGGGGGCTCGGGGAAAAACTGTTTTTT; CDR3 protein: CASSADRGLGEKLFF; V gene: TRBV7-9; J gene: TRBJ1-4; D gene: TRBD1; clone size: -; CDR3 length: 15
CDR3 DNA: TGCGCCAGCAGCCAAGGGGGGGACTATGGCTACACCTTC; CDR3 protein: CASSQGGDYGYTF; V gene: TRBV4-1; J gene: TRBJ1-2; D gene: -; clone size: few; CDR3 length: 13
CDR3 DNA: TGTGCCAGCAGCTTAGGTAGCGGGAGCTACGAGCAGTACTTC; CDR3 protein: CASSLGSGSYEQYF; V gene: TRBV11-2; J gene: TRBJ2-7; D gene: TRBD2; clone size: -; CDR3 length: 14
CDR3 DNA: TGTGCCAGTAGTATTCCGGGACAGGGGTTTACCGGGGAGCTGTTTTTT; CDR3 protein: CASSIPGQGFTGELFF; V gene: TRBV19; J gene: TRBJ2-2; D gene: TRBD1; clone size: once; CDR3 length: 16
CDR3 DNA: TGTGCCAGCAGCCAAAGCGGGCGGGAGACCCAGTACTTC; CDR3 protein: CASSQSGRETQYF; V gene: TRBV5-4; J gene: TRBJ2-5; D gene: -; clone size: once; CDR3 length: 13
CDR3 DNA: TGTGCCAGCAGTCAAATTGAAGCTTTCTTT; CDR3 protein: CASSQIEAFF; V gene: TRBV6-5; J gene: TRBJ1-1; D gene: -; clone size: -; CDR3 length: 10
CDR3 DNA: TGTGCCAGCAGTACTAGACCGGGACAGGGACGAAATGAGCAGTTCTTC; CDR3 protein: CASSTRPGQGRNEQFF; V gene: TRBV27; J gene: TRBJ2-1; D gene: TRBD1; clone size: -; CDR3 length: 16
CDR3 DNA: TGTGCCAGCAGCTTAGCAGGGACTAGCGGGAGTTGGGGTGAGCAGTTCTTC; CDR3 protein: CASSLAGTSGSWGEQFF; V gene: TRBV11-1; J gene: TRBJ2-1; D gene: TRBD2; clone size: -; CDR3 length: 17